The entry below gives a single TCR beta chain sequence along with its context. No antigen is known for it. Both 60 Vbeta primers and 13 Jbeta primers went into the PCR. Libraries were prepared by immunoSEQ multiplex PCR; TCRdb keeps only in-frame clonotypes and omits some of them. Seen here are 110,000 to 150,000 clones, around four fifths observed once, and the top ten hold roughly 3.4%. This sample is part of a study of cytomegalovirus exposure and HLA in healthy donors. Germline CDR1 MDHEN, CDR2 SYDVKM. The CDR3 sequence is 14 residues long. Unmatched junction bases numbered 14, after V lost 5 bases and J lost 15 bases. General study findings and limits: Most subjects had HLA-A and HLA-B alleles reportedly predicted accurately by TCR beta sequences.

This rearrangement joins TRBV28 to TRBJ2-1, with TRBD1 identical over 9 bases. The receptor was isolated from a male donor in good health and CMV-seronegative. Sequencing was performed on PBMCs. The CDR3 is CASSPAGTGLVPFF. For the CDR3, the DNA is TGTGCCAGCAGTCCAGCCGGGACAGGGTTGGTTCCGTTCTTC. The variable domain in full, completed from reference TRBV28 and TRBJ2-1, reads DVKVTQSSRYLVKRTGEKVFLECVQDMDHENMFWYRQDPGLGLRLIYFSYDVKMKEKGDIPEGYSVSREKKERFSLILESASTNQTSMYLCASSPAGTGLVPFFGPGTRLTVL.